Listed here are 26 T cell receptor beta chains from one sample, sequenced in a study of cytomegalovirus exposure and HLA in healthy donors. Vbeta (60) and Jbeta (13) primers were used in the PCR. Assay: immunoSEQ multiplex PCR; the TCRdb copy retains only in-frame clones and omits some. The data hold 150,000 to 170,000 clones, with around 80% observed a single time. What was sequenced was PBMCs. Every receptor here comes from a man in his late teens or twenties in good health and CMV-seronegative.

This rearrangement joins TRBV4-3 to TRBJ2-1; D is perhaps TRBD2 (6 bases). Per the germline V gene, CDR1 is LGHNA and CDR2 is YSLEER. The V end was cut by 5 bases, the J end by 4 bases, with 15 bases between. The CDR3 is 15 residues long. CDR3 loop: CASSDRLGSYNEQFF. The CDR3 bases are TGCGCCAGCAGCGACCGACTAGGCTCTTACAATGAGCAGTTCTTC.

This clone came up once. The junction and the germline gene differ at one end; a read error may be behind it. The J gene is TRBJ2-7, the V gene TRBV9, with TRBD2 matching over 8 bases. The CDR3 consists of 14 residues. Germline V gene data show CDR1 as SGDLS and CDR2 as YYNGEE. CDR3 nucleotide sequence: TGTGCCATCAGCCCCGAGGAGGAGCGGGAGCGGCAGTACTTC. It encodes CAISPEEERERQYF. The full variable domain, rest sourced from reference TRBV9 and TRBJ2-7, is DSGVTQTPKHLITATGQRVTLRCSPRSGDLSVYWYQQSLDQGLQFLIQYYNGEERAKGNILERFSAQQFPDLHSELNLSSLELGDSALYFCAISPEEERERQYFGPGTRLTVT.

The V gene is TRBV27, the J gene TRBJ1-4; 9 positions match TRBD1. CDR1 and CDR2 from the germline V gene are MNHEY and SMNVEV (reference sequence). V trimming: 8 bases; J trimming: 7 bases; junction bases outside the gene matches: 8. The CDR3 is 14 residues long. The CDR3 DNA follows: TGTGCCAGCGGACCGGGACAGGGTACTGAAAAACTGTTTTTT. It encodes CASGPGQGTEKLFF.

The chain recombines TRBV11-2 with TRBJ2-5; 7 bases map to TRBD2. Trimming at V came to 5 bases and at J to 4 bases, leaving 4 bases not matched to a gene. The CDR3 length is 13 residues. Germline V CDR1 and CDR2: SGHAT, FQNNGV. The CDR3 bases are TGTGCCAGCAGCCGTAGCGGGCCAGAGACCCAGTACTTC. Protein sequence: CASSRSGPETQYF.

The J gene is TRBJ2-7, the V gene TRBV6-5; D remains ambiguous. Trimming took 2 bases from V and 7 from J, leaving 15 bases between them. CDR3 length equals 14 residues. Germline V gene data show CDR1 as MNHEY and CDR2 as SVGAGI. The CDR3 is CASSYTIDSGEQYF. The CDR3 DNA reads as TGTGCCAGCAGTTACACGATTGATTCGGGTGAGCAGTACTTC.

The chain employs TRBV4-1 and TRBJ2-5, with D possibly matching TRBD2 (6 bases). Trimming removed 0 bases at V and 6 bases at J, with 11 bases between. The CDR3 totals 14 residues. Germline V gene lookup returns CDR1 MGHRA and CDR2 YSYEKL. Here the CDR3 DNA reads TGCGCCAGCAGCCAAGATCTGGGGGGACAGACCCAGTACTTC. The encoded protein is CASSQDLGGQTQYF.

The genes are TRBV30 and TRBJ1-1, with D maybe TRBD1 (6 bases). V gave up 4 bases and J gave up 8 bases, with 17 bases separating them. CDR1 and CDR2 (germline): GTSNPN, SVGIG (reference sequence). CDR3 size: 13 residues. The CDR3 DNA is TGTGCCTGGACCCCTGGGGGCGGACACGAAGCTTTCTTT. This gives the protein CAWTPGGGHEAFF. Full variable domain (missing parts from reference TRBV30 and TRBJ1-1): SQTIHQWPATLVQPVGSPLSLECTVEGTSNPNLYWYRQAAGRGLQLLFYSVGIGQISSEVPQNLSASRPQDRQFILSSKKLLLSDSGFYLCAWTPGGGHEAFFGQGTRLTVV.

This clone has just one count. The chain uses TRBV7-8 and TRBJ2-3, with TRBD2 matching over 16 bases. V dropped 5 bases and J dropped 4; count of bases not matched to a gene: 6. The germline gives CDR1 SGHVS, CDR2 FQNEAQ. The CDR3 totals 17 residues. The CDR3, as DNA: TGTGCCAGCAGCCCGGGACTAGCGGGAGGGCCTGCAGATACGCAGTATTTT. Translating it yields CASSPGLAGGPADTQYF.

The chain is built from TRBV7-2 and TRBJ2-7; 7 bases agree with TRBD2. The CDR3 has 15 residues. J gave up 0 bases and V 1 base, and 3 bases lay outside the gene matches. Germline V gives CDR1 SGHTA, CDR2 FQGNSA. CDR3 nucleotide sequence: TGTGCCAGCAGCTTAGGAGCGGGGAGCTCCTACGAGCAGTACTTC. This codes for CASSLGAGSSYEQYF.

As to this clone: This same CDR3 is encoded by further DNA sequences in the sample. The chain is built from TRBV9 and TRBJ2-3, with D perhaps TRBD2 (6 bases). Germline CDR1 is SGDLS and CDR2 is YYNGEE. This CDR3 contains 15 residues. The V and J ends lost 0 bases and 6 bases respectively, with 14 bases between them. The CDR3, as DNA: TGTGCCAGCAGCGTAGCGAACGGGAGAACTGATACGCAGTATTTT. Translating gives CASSVANGRTDTQYF.

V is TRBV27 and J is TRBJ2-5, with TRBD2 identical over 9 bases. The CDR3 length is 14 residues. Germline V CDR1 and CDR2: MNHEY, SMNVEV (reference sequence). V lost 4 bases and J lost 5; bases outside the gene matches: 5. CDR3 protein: CASSSLAGVETQYF. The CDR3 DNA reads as TGTGCCAGCAGTTCCTTAGCGGGAGTGGAGACCCAGTACTTC.

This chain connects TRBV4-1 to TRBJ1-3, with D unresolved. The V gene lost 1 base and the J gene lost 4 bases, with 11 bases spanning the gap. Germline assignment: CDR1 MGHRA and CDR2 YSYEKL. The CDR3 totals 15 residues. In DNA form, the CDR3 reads TGCGCCAGCAGCCAAGTTCTGGGAGGCGGAAACACCATATATTTT. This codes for CASSQVLGGGNTIYF.

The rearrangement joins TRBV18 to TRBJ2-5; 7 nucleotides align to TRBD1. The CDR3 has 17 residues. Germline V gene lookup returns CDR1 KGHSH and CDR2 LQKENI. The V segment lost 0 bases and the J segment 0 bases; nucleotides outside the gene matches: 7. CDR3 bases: TGTGCCAGCTCACCACCCTCCGGGACAGTGAACCAAGAGACCCAGTACTTC. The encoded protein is CASSPPSGTVNQETQYF.

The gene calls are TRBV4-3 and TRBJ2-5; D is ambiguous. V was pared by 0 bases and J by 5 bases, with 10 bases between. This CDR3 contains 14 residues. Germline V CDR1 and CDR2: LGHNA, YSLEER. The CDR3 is CASSQDPGGETQYF. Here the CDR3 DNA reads TGCGCCAGCAGCCAAGACCCGGGTGGTGAGACCCAGTACTTC.

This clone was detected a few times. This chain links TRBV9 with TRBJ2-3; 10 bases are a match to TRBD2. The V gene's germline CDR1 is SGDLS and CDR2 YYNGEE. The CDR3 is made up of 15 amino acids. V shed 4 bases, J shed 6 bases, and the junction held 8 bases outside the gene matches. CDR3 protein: CASSLLAGLGDTQYF. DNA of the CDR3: TGTGCCAGCAGCTTACTAGCGGGGTTAGGGGATACGCAGTATTTT.

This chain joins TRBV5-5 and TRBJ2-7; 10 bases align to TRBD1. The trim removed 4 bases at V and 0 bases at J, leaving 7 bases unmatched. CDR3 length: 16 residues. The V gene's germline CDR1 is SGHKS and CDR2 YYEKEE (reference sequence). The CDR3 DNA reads TGTGCCAGCAGCATTCCCGGGACAGGGGCCTCCTACGAGCAGTACTTC. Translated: CASSIPGTGASYEQYF.

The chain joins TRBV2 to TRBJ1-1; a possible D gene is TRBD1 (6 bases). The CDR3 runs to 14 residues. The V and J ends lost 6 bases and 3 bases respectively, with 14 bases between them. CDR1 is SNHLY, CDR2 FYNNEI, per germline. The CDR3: CASRSPQGYTEAFF. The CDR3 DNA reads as TGTGCCAGCAGAAGCCCACAGGGATACACTGAAGCTTTCTTT.

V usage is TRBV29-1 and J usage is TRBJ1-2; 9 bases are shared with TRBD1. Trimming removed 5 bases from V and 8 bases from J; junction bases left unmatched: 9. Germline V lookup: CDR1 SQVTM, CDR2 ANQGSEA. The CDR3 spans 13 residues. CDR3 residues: CSVRINTGGGYTF. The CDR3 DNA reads TGCAGCGTTCGCATCAATACAGGGGGCGGCTACACCTTC.

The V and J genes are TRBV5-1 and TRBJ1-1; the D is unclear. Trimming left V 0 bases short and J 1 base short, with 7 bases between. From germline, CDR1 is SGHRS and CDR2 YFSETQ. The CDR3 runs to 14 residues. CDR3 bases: TGCGCCAGCAGCTTGGGGCAGGCGAACACTGAAGCTTTCTTT. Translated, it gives CASSLGQANTEAFF.

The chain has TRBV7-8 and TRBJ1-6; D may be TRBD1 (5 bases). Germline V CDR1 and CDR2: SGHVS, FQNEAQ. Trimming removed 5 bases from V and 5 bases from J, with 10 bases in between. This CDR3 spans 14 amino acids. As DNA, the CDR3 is TGTGCCAGCAGCAATGGGGGGAATAATTCACCCCTCCACTTT. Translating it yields CASSNGGNNSPLHF.

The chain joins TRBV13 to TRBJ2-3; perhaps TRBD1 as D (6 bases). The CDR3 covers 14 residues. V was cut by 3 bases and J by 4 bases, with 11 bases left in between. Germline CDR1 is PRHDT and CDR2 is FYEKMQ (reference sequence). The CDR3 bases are TGTGCCAGCAGCTTCGTCAGGGGCCCAGATACGCAGTATTTT. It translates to CASSFVRGPDTQYF.

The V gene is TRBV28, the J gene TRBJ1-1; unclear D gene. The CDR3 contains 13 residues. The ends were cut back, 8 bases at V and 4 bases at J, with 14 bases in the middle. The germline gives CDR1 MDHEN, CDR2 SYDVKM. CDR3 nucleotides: TGTGCCAGCTTCACGGACCGGGGCACTGAAGCTTTCTTT. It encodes CASFTDRGTEAFF.

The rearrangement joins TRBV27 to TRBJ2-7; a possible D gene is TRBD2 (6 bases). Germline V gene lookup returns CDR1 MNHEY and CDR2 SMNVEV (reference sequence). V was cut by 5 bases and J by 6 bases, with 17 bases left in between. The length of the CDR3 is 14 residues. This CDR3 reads CASSVGGSPFEQYF. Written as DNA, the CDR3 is TGTGCCAGCAGTGTGGGAGGCTCTCCCTTCGAGCAGTACTTC.

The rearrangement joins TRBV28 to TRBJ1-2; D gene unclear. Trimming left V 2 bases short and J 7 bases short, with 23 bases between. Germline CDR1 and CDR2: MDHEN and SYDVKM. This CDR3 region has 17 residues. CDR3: CASSLGGVLTASGGYTF. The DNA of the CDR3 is TGTGCCAGCAGTTTAGGCGGGGTGCTTACGGCAAGTGGTGGCTACACCTTC.

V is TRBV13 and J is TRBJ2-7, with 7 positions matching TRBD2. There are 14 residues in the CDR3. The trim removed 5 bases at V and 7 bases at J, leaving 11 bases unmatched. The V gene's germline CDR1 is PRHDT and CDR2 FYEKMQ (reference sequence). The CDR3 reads CASSPPSGGGEQYF. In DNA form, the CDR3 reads TGTGCCAGCAGCCCACCGTCGGGAGGAGGGGAGCAGTACTTC.

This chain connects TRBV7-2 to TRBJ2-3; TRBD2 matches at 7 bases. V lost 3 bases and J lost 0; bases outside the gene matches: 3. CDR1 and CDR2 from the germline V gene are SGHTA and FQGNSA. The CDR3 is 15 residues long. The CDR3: CASSFGGGSTDTQYF. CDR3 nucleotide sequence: TGTGCCAGCAGCTTTGGGGGGGGGAGCACAGATACGCAGTATTTT.